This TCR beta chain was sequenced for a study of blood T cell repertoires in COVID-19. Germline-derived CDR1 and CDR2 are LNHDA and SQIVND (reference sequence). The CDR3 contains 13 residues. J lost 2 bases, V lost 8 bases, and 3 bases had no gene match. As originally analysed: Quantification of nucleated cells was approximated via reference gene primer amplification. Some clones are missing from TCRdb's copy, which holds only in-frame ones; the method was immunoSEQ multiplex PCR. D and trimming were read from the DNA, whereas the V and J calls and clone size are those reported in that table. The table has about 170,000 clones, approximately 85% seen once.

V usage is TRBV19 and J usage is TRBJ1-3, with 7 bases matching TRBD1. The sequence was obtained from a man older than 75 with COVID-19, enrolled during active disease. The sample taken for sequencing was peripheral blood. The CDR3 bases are TGTGCCAGTCGAACAGGGGCTGGAAACACCATATATTTT. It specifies CASRTGAGNTIYF.